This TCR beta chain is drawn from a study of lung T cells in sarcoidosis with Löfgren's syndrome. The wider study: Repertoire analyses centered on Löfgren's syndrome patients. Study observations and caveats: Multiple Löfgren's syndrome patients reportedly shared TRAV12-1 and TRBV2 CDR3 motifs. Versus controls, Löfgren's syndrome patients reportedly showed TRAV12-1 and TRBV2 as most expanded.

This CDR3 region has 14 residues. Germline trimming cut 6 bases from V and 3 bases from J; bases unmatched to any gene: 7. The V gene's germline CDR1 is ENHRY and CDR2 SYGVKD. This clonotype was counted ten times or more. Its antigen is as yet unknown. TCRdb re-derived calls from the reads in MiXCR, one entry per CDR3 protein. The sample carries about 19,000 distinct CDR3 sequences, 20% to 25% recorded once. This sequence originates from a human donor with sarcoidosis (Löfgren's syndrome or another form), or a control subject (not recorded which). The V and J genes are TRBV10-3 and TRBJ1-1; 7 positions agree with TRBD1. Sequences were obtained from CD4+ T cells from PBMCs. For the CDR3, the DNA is TGTGCCATCAGGGCGACAGGGAGCGACACTGAAGCTTTCTTT. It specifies CAIRATGSDTEAFF.